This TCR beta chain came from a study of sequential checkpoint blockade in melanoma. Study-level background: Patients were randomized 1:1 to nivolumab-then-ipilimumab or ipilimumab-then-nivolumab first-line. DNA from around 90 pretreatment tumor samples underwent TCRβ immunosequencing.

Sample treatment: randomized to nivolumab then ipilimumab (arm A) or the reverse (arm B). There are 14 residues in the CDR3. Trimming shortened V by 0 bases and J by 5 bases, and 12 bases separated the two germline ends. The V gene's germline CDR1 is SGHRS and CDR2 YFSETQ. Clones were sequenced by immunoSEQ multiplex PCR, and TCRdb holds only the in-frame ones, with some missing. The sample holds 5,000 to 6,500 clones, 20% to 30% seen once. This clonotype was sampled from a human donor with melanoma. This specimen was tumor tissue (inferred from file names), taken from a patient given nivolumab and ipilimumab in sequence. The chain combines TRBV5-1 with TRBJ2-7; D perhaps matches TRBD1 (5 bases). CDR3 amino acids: CASSLGGAGDEQYF. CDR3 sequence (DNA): TGCGCCAGCAGCTTGGGGGGCGCTGGCGACGAGCAGTACTTC.